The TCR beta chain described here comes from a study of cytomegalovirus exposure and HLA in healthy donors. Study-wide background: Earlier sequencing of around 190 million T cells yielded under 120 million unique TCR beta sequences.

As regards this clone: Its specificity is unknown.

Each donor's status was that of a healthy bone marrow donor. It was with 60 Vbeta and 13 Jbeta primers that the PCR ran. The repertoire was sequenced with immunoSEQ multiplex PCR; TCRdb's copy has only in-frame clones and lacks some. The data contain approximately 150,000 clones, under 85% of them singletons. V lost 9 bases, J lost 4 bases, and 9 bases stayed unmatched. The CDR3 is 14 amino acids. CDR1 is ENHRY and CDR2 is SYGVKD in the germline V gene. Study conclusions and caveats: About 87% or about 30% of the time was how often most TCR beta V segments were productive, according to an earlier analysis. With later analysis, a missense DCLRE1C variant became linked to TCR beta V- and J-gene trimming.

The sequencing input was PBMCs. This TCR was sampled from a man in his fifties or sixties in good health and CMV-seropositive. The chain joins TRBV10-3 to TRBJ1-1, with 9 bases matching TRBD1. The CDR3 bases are TGTGCCATAAAAGGGACAGGGCAAGGCACTGAAGCTTTCTTT. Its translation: CAIKGTGQGTEAFF.